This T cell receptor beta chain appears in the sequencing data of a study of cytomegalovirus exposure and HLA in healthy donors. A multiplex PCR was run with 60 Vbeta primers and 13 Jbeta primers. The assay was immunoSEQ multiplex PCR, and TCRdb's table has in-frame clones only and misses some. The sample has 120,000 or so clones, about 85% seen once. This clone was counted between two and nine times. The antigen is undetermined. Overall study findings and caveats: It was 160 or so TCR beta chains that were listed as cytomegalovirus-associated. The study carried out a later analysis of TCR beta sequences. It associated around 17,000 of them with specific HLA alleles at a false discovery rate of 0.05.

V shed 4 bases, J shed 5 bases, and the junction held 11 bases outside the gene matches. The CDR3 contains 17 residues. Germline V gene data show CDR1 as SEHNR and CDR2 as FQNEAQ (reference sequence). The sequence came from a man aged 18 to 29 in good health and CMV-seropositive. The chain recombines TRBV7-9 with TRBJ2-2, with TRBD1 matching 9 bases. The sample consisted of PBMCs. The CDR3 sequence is CASSSLTGTGKTGELFF. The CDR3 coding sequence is TGTGCCAGCAGCTCCCTCACCGGGACAGGGAAAACCGGGGAGCTGTTTTTT.